A single sample is the source of the 24 T cell receptor beta chains below, sequenced in a study of cytomegalovirus exposure and HLA in healthy donors. This PCR relied on a set of 60 Vbeta primers and 13 Jbeta primers. Measured with immunoSEQ multiplex PCR; TCRdb has only the in-frame clones, and not every one. This table has approximately 110,000 clones, 79% appearing once. Sequencing was performed on PBMCs. The receptors come from a woman aged 18-29 years in good health and CMV-seropositive.

This chain links TRBV7-9 with TRBJ1-1, with 10 bases aligning to TRBD1. The junction had 13 bases not matched to a gene; V was cut back by 4 bases and J by 5 bases. The V gene's germline CDR1 is SEHNR and CDR2 FQNEAQ (reference sequence). The CDR3 is 17 residues long. This CDR3 reads CASSSSIRDRGRTEAFF. The CDR3 DNA sequence: TGTGCCAGCAGCTCGTCTATACGAGACAGGGGGCGAACTGAAGCTTTCTTT.

The chain recombines TRBV11-3 with TRBJ2-7; 7 nucleotides align to TRBD1. The germline V gene has CDR1 SGHNT and CDR2 YENEEA. This CDR3 spans 14 amino acids. Trimming removed 0 bases from V and 6 bases from J; junction bases left unmatched: 5. CDR3 sequence (DNA): TGTGCCAGCAGCTTAGATCCTTCAGGGGGCGAGCAGTACTTC. This encodes CASSLDPSGGEQYF.

V is TRBV4-1 and J is TRBJ2-1, with 13 bases matching TRBD2. Trimming removed 3 bases from V and 8 bases from J; junction bases left unmatched: 13. Germline CDR1 reads MGHRA; CDR2 reads YSYEKL. The CDR3 consists of 18 residues. The CDR3 region has the DNA TGCGCCAGCAGCCAGGGTGGACTAGCGGGAGCTAACATCGATGAGCAGTTCTTC. Translated: CASSQGGLAGANIDEQFF.

This clone was picked up one time. The J gene is TRBJ2-7, the V gene TRBV30, with D maybe TRBD1 (7 bases). V was trimmed by 5 bases and J by 12 bases, leaving 20 bases between them. The germline gives CDR1 GTSNPN, CDR2 SVGIG (reference sequence). This CDR3 has 12 residues. This chain's CDR3 is CAWSAGQRPMYF. The CDR3 DNA follows: TGTGCCTGGTCTGCGGGACAGAGGCCAATGTACTTC.

The J gene is TRBJ2-3, the V gene TRBV4-1; TRBD2 matches at 8 bases. This CDR3 has 16 amino acids. The V and J ends lost 4 bases and 6 bases, in that order; junction bases with no gene match: 12. Germline CDR1 reads MGHRA; CDR2 reads YSYEKL. CDR3: CASSPRLARSPDTQYF. The CDR3 region has the DNA TGCGCCAGCAGCCCCCGACTAGCGCGGTCCCCCGATACGCAGTATTTT.

The J gene is TRBJ2-7, the V gene TRBV13, with D perhaps matching TRBD1 (6 bases). Per the germline V gene, CDR1 is PRHDT and CDR2 is FYEKMQ (reference sequence). The CDR3 extends over 15 amino acids. Trimming removed 5 bases at V and 6 bases at J, with 20 bases between. The CDR3: CASSPRQAREGEQYF. For the CDR3, the DNA is TGTGCCAGCAGCCCCCGACAGGCTCGAGAAGGCGAGCAGTACTTC. Drawing the rest from reference TRBV13 and TRBJ2-7, the complete variable domain is AAGVIQSPRHLIKEKRETATLKCYPIPRHDTVYWYQQGPGQDPQFLISFYEKMQSDKGSIPDRFSAQQFSDYHSELNMSSLELGDSALYFCASSPRQAREGEQYFGPGTRLTVT.

This sequence joins TRBV5-6 and TRBJ2-7; tentative D call: TRBD1 (6 bases). V lost 0 bases, J lost 4 bases, and 11 bases lay in between. CDR1 and CDR2 from the germline V gene are SGHDT and YYEEEE. CDR3 length: 14 amino acids. CDR3 nucleotide sequence: TGTGCCAGCAGCTTGGGGGGAACAGGGTACGAGCAGTACTTC. Translating it yields CASSLGGTGYEQYF.

This chain uses TRBV10-3 with TRBJ2-7; D not certain. Germline values: CDR1 ENHRY, CDR2 SYGVKD. Between the trimmed V and J ends, which lost 10 bases and 4 bases, there was a span of 29 bases. The CDR3 consists of 17 residues. CDR3 region: CASHSQPGVLPRYEQYF. In nucleotides, the CDR3 is TGTGCCAGCCACTCCCAACCGGGTGTCCTACCGCGATACGAGCAGTACTTC.

The chain has TRBV11-2 and TRBJ1-2, with TRBD1 as a possible D gene (6 bases). Looked up from germline, CDR1 is SGHAT and CDR2 is FQNNGV. This CDR3 is 16 amino acids long. V lost 1 base to trimming and J lost 5 bases, with 17 bases between them. This CDR3 is CASSLVGASPGYGYTF. Here the CDR3 DNA reads TGTGCCAGCAGCTTAGTGGGGGCCTCACCAGGGTATGGCTACACCTTC. Filled out from reference TRBV11-2 and TRBJ1-2, the complete variable domain reads EAGVAQSPRYKIIEKRQSVAFWCNPISGHATLYWYQQILGQGPKLLIQFQNNGVVDDSQLPKDRFSAERLKGVDSTLKIQPAKLEDSAVYLCASSLVGASPGYGYTFGSGTRLTVV.

The chain couples TRBV28 to TRBJ2-3, with 10 bases matching TRBD2. Germline V lookup: CDR1 MDHEN, CDR2 SYDVKM. V lost 6 bases, J lost 6 bases, and 0 bases stayed unmatched. The CDR3 loop spans 12 amino acids. CDR3 coding DNA: TGTGCCAGCAGACTAGCGGGGGATACGCAGTATTTT. Its translation: CASRLAGDTQYF.

The chain links TRBV4-1 to TRBJ2-7, with 7 bases aligning to TRBD1. The CDR3 is 13 amino acids. Trimming cost V 4 bases and J 5 bases; bases outside gene matches: 5. Germline assignment: CDR1 MGHRA and CDR2 YSYEKL. CDR3 sequence reads: CASSPRDSNEQYF. The CDR3 nucleotides read TGCGCCAGCAGCCCCAGGGACAGTAACGAGCAGTACTTC.

This clone has just one count. The chain links TRBV7-8 to TRBJ1-5, with 9 bases that match TRBD1. The V and J ends lost 9 bases and 9 bases, in that order; junction bases with no gene match: 18. There are 16 residues in the CDR3. Per the germline V gene, CDR1 is SGHVS and CDR2 is FQNEAQ. The CDR3 bases are TGTGCCAGTGGGCATCGCCGGGACAGGGTTGGTCCGCCCCAGCATTTT. It is translated as CASGHRRDRVGPPQHF.

This chain joins TRBV9 and TRBJ2-5; D gene unclear. The CDR3 has 14 residues. V dropped 1 base and J dropped 1 base, with 8 bases sitting between them. The germline V gene encodes CDR1 SGDLS and CDR2 YYNGEE. DNA for the CDR3: TGTGCCAGCAGCGTATCTGGCGGCCAAGAGACCCAGTACTTC. Translation: CASSVSGGQETQYF.

This clone was seen just once. J is TRBJ1-5 and V is TRBV11-2, with D tentatively TRBD1 (5 bases). This CDR3 comprises 15 residues. Germline V gene data show CDR1 as SGHAT and CDR2 as FQNNGV. The V end lost 1 base, the J end lost 0 bases, and 7 bases lay between the germline ends. Written as DNA, the CDR3 is TGTGCCAGCAGCTTAGGAGACAGTAGCAATCAGCCCCAGCATTTT. As protein: CASSLGDSSNQPQHF. The complete variable domain, with remaining parts taken from reference TRBV11-2 and TRBJ1-5, reads EAGVAQSPRYKIIEKRQSVAFWCNPISGHATLYWYQQILGQGPKLLIQFQNNGVVDDSQLPKDRFSAERLKGVDSTLKIQPAKLEDSAVYLCASSLGDSSNQPQHFGDGTRLSIL.

The chain carries TRBV27 and TRBJ1-5; D may be TRBD1 (6 bases). The CDR3 covers 13 residues. V lost 3 bases and J 6 bases, leaving 9 bases between the germline ends. The V gene's germline CDR1 is MNHEY and CDR2 SMNVEV (reference sequence). The CDR3 spells CASSFGGGQPQHF. The CDR3 DNA reads as TGTGCCAGCAGTTTTGGGGGCGGTCAGCCCCAGCATTTT.

This clone was observed a handful of times. V usage is TRBV25-1 and J usage is TRBJ2-7; 10 positions match TRBD2. The CDR3 contains 13 residues. The V gene's germline CDR1 is MGHDK and CDR2 SYGVNS. CDR3 coding DNA: TGTGCAGCTACTAGCGGGAACACCTACGAGCAGTACTTC. It yields the protein CAATSGNTYEQYF.

This chain joins TRBV12-5 and TRBJ2-2; 7 nucleotides agree with TRBD1. The CDR3 is 16 amino acids. V shed 2 bases, J shed 3 bases, and the junction held 6 bases outside the gene matches. CDR1 is LGHNT, CDR2 FRNRAP, per germline. The CDR3 is CASGLPGTAYTGELFF. In DNA, the CDR3 is TGTGCTAGTGGTTTGCCCGGGACAGCTTACACCGGGGAGCTGTTTTTT.

The CDR3 nucleotides read TGTGCCAGCAGCTTGAGGGGGATGAGAGAGATAGCCAAAAACATTCAGTACTTC. Translating it yields CASSLRGMREIAKNIQYF. The chain couples TRBV5-8 to TRBJ2-4; TRBD1 is a possible D gene (6 bases). Per the germline V gene, CDR1 is SGHTS and CDR2 is YDEGEE. The length of the CDR3 is 18 residues. V lost 1 base and J lost 0, with 17 bases in between.

The V and J genes are TRBV6-5 and TRBJ2-7; 9 bases fit TRBD1. CDR3 length: 14 residues. V lost 7 bases to trimming and J lost 4 bases; unmatched junction nucleotides: 8. CDR1 and CDR2 from the germline V gene are MNHEY and SVGAGI. The CDR3 sequence: CASKGDRVTYEQYF. As DNA, the CDR3 is TGTGCCAGCAAGGGGGACAGGGTAACATACGAGCAGTACTTC.

The chain's CDR3 is CATSRASIEAFF. The CDR3 nucleotides are TGTGCCACCAGCAGAGCGAGCATTGAAGCTTTCTTT. This chain connects TRBV15 to TRBJ1-1, with D unclear. Trimming cost V 1 base and J 7 bases, with 7 bases left between them. The CDR3 totals 12 residues. CDR1 is LNHNV, CDR2 YYDKDF, per germline (reference sequence).

This chain uses TRBV27 with TRBJ2-1, with TRBD2 identical over 10 bases. The CDR3 is made up of 15 amino acids. Germline lookup yields CDR1 MNHEY and CDR2 SMNVEV (reference sequence). The V gene end was trimmed by 1 base and the J gene end by 9 bases; junction bases not matched to a gene: 6. The CDR3 nucleotides are TGTGCCAGCAGTTTATGGCTAGCGGGAGTGGCTGAGCAGTTCTTC. This translates into CASSLWLAGVAEQFF.

The chain carries TRBV4-1 and TRBJ2-7; tentative D call: TRBD2 (6 bases). The ends were cut back, 1 base at V and 1 base at J, with 11 bases in the middle. CDR3 length: 15 amino acids. Germline CDR1 MGHRA, CDR2 YSYEKL. CDR3 sequence reads: CASSQVGAGSYEQYF. The DNA of the CDR3 is TGCGCCAGCAGCCAAGTAGGGGCGGGATCCTACGAGCAGTACTTC.

The chain carries TRBV9 and TRBJ1-1, with 7 bases matching TRBD1. V was pared by 3 bases and J by 3 bases, with 14 bases of the junction left unmatched. The CDR3 covers 17 residues. The germline V gene has CDR1 SGDLS and CDR2 YYNGEE. CDR3: CASSDRTQGKGDTEAFF. The CDR3 region has the DNA TGTGCCAGCAGCGACCGGACACAGGGGAAAGGAGACACTGAAGCTTTCTTT.

The chain has TRBV5-4 and TRBJ1-5; D is unresolved. The CDR3 has 14 amino acids. Trimming pared 0 bases from V and 2 bases from J, leaving 6 bases between. Germline values: CDR1 SGHNT, CDR2 YYREEE (reference sequence). This CDR3 is CASSLDPGNQPQHF. CDR3 coding DNA: TGTGCCAGCAGCTTGGATCCAGGCAATCAGCCCCAGCATTTT.